The T cell receptor (beta chain) under discussion was sequenced for a study of cytomegalovirus exposure and HLA in healthy donors. Regarding the study as a whole: With later analysis, a missense DCLRE1C variant became linked to TCR beta V- and J-gene trimming. In the analysis, some V segments, TRBV6-2 and TRBV6-3 included, were excluded as indistinguishable.

The germline gives CDR1 SGHRS, CDR2 YFSETQ. The length of the CDR3 is 18 residues. Trimming shortened V by 0 bases and J by 3 bases, and 19 bases separated the two germline ends. Comments on this clone: Its specificity is unknown.

The PCR had 60 Vbeta and 13 Jbeta primers. Repertoires were generated with immunoSEQ multiplex PCR, while TCRdb's copy carries only in-frame clones and drops some. Here the sample spans about 130,000 clones, approximately 78% being singletons. The chain combines TRBV5-1 with TRBJ2-1; perhaps TRBD2 as D (6 bases). Input material: PBMCs. The receptor was isolated from a woman under 40 in good health and CMV-seronegative. In DNA form, the CDR3 reads TGCGCCAGCAGCTTGGTGATAGAAACCACTAGCTACTACAATGAGCAGTTCTTC. This gives the protein CASSLVIETTSYYNEQFF.